Listed here is a single TCR beta chain. This sample is drawn from a study of blood T cell repertoires in COVID-19. The overall study: The United States, Italy and Spain provided the acute and convalescent COVID-19 samples.

The germline CDR1 and CDR2 sequences are SNHLY and FYNNEI. The V end lost 7 bases, the J end lost 7 bases, and 10 bases lay between the germline ends. The CDR3 is 11 residues long. The assay was immunoSEQ multiplex PCR, and TCRdb's table has in-frame clones only and misses some. There are tens of thousands of clones in the sample; more than 60% occur only once, and around 10% lies in the top ten. The chain carries TRBV2 and TRBJ1-2; possible D gene TRBD1, 6 bases. This sequence originates from a man between 65 and 85 years old with acute or convalescent COVID-19. Sequencing was carried out using peripheral blood. Here the CDR3 DNA reads TGTGCCAGCACAGGGGCTACTGGCTACACCTTC. It is translated as CASTGATGYTF.